This T cell receptor beta chain was sequenced for a study of T cell repertoires in cytomegalovirus infection. Looking at the study overall: Based on public TCR beta signatures, there were indications of CMV infection and of a matching HLA type.

CDR3 length equals 14 residues. Germline CDR1 is SGHTA and CDR2 is FQGNSA. Trimming shortened V by 4 bases and J by 6 bases, and 15 bases separated the two germline ends. TCRdb ran MiXCR on the reads and lists one entry per CDR3 protein. Among fewer than 400,000 distinct CDR3 sequences, roughly 20% were seen once, and the ten largest hold 8.5% to 10%. Broader study findings: The cumulative frequency of public TCR beta families distinguished individuals who carried CMV together with the relevant HLA. Dominating the ex vivo response were HLA-C-restricted CMV-specific TCR beta clonotypes.

This clonotype was seen many times. Its antigen is unidentified. The sequenced material came from PBMCs. The receptor was derived from a human donor in good health (CMV status not recorded). Some clones in this sample may be carry-over from other donors' samples. The rearrangement joins TRBV7-2 to TRBJ1-2, with D tentatively TRBD1 (6 bases). CDR3 sequence: CASSSSGTRHGYTF. CDR3 coding DNA: TGTGCCAGCAGCTCCTCCGGGACACGACATGGCTACACCTTC.